This T cell receptor beta chain was sequenced in a study of T cells in Graves' hyperthyroidism and ophthalmopathy. This clonotype has more than one count but fewer than ten. CDR3 length: 16 amino acids. The trim removed 5 bases at V and 1 base at J, leaving 10 bases unmatched. Germline V gives CDR1 DFQATT, CDR2 SNEGSKA (reference sequence). Amplification yielded TCR beta CDR3 regions, with RNA transcripts as the source. In the first-round RT-PCR of the TCR CDR3, the HTBI primer set was used. MiXCR was run by TCRdb on the multiplex PCR reads, yielding one entry per CDR3 protein. The sample contains some 620,000 distinct CDR3 sequences, roughly 15% of which appear only once.

This receptor was identified in a woman aged 30 to 39 with Graves' hyperthyroidism. Sequencing input: blood. This sequence joins TRBV20-1 and TRBJ2-3; 9 bases map to TRBD2. This CDR3 reads CSAPSTRLAGTDTQYF. As DNA, the CDR3 is TGCAGTGCTCCTTCTACCCGACTAGCGGGCACAGATACGCAGTATTTT.